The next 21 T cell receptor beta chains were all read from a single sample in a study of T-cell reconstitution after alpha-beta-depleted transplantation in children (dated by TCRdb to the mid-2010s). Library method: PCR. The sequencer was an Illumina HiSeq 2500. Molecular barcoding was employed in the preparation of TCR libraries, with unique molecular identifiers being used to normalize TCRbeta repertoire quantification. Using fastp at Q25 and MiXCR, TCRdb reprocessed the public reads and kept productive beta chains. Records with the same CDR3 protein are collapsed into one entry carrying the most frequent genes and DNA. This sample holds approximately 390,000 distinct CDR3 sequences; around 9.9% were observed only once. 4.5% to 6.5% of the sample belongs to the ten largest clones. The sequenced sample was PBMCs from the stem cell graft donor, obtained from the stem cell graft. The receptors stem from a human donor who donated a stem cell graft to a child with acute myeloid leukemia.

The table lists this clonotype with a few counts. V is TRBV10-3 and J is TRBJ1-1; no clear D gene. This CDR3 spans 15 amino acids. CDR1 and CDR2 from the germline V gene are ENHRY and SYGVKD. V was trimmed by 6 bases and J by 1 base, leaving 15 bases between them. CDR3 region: CAIRQPTPGNTEAFF. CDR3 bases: TGTGCCATCAGGCAACCCACTCCAGGGAACACTGAAGCTTTCTTT.

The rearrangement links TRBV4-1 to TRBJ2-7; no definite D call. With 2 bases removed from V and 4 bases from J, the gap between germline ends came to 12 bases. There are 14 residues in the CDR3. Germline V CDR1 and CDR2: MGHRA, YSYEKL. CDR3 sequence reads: CASSQPKGPYEQYF. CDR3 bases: TGCGCCAGCAGCCAACCCAAAGGCCCGTACGAGCAGTACTTC.

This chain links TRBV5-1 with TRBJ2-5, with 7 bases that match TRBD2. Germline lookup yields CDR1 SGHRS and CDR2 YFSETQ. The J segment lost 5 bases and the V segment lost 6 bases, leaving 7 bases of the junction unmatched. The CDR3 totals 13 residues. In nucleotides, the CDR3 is TGCGCCAGCACCGAACTGGGGGGGGAGACCCAGTACTTC. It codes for CASTELGGETQYF.

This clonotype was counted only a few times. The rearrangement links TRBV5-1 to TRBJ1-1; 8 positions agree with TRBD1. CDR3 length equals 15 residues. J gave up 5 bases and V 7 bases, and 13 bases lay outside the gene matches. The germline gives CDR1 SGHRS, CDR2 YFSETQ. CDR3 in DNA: TGCGCCAGCGGCGGGCAGGGGGCGCCGGAGACTGAAGCTTTCTTT. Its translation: CASGGQGAPETEAFF.

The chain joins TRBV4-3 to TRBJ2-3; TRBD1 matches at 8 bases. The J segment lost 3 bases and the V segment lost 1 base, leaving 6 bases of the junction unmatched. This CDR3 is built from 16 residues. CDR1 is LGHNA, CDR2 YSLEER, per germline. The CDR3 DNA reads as TGCGCCAGCAGCCAAGGGGGCAGGGGGCGAACAGATACGCAGTATTTT. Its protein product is CASSQGGRGRTDTQYF.

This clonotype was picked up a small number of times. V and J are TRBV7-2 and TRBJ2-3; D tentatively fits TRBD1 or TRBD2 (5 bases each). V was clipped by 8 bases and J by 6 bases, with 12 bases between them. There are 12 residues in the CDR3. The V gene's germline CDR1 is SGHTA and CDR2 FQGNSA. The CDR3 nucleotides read TGTGCCAGCGACAAGGGGACCGATACGCAGTATTTT. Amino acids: CASDKGTDTQYF.

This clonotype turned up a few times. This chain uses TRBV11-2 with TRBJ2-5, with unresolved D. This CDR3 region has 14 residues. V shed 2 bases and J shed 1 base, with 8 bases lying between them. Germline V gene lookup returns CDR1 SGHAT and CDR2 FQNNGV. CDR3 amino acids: CASSLTALQETQYF. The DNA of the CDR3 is TGTGCCAGCAGCTTAACAGCGCTCCAAGAGACCCAGTACTTC.

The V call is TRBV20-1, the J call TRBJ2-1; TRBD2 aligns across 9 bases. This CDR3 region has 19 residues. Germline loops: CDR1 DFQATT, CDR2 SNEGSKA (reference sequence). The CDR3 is CCGKAPGLAGGTQFNEQFF. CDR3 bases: TGCTGTGGTAAGGCTCCGGGCTTGGCGGGGGGGACCCAATTTAATGAGCAGTTCTTC.

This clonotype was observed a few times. The CDR3 DNA sequence: TGCAGTGCTACACCGGGACAGGTTGGCAAAAACATTCAGTACTTC. Translated: CSATPGQVGKNIQYF. The chain combines TRBV20-1 with TRBJ2-4; 8 bases match TRBD1. J lost 3 bases, V lost 4 bases, and 8 bases had no gene match. Germline V gives CDR1 DFQATT, CDR2 SNEGSKA (reference sequence). The CDR3 is made up of 15 amino acids.

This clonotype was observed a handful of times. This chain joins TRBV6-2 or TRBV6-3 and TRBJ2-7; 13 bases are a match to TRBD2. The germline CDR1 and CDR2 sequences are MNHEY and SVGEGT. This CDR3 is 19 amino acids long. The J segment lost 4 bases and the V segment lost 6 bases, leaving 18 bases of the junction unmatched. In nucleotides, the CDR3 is TGTGCCAGCAGACATCTCATAACTAGCGGGAGGGCCCTTCGGTACGAGCAGTACTTC. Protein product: CASRHLITSGRALRYEQYF.

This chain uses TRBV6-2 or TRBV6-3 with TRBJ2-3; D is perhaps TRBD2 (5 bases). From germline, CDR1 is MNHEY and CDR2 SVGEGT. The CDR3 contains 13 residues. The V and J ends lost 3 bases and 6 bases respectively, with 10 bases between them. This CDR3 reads CASSYSSSDTQYF. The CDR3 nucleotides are TGTGCCAGCAGTTATTCTAGCTCGGATACGCAGTATTTT.

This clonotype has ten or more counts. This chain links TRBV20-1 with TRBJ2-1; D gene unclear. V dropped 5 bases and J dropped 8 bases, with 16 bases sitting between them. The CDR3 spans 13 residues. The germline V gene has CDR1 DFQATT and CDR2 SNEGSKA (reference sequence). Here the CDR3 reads CSAYLKEHDEQFF. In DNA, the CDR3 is TGCAGTGCTTACTTGAAAGAGCACGATGAGCAGTTCTTC.

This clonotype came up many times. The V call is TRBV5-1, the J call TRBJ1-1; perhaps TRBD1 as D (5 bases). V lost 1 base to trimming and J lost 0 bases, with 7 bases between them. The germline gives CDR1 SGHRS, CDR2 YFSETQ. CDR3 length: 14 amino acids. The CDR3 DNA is TGCGCCAGCAGCTTGCGGGGGATGAACACTGAAGCTTTCTTT. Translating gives CASSLRGMNTEAFF.

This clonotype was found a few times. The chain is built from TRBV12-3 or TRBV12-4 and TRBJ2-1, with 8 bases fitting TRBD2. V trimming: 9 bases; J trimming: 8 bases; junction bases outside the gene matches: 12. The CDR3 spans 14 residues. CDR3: CASVSGRRGHEQFF. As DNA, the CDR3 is TGTGCCAGTGTGAGCGGGAGACGCGGCCATGAGCAGTTCTTC.

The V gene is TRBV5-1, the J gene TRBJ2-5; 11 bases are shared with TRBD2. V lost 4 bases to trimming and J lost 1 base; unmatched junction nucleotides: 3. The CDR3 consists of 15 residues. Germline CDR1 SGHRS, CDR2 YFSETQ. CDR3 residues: CASSTGLAAQETQYF. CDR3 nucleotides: TGCGCCAGCAGCACGGGACTAGCGGCCCAAGAGACCCAGTACTTC.

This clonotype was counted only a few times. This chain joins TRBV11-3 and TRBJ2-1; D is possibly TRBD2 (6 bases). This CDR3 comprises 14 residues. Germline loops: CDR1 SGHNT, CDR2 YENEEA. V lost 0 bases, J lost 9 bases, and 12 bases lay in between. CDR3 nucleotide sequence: TGTGCCAGCAGCTTAGATCCATTGGGGGGTGAGCAGTTCTTC. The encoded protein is CASSLDPLGGEQFF.

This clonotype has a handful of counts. In DNA form, the CDR3 reads TGTGCCAGCAGCTTAAGTCCTCCGGCAGGGGGTGAAGCGGGTAGCGGGACCCAGTACTTC. Translated: CASSLSPPAGGEAGSGTQYF. The V call is TRBV7-3, the J call TRBJ2-5; weak D call: TRBD1 (7 bases). V lost 1 base, J lost 7 bases, and 31 bases lay in between. Germline CDR1 SGHTA, CDR2 FQGTGA. This CDR3 contains 20 residues.

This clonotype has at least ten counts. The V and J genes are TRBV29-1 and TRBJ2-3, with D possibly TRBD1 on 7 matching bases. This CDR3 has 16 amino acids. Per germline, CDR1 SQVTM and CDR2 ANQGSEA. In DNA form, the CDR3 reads TGCAGTGCAACGGGGGCGCAGGGGGAGAGGACAGATACGCAGTATTTT. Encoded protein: CSATGAQGERTDTQYF.

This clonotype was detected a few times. Written as DNA, the CDR3 is TGCGCCAGCAGCTCCCCCCCGCACACCGGGGAGCTGTTTTTT. This gives the protein CASSSPPHTGELFF. This chain connects TRBV5-1 to TRBJ2-2; D not resolved. V lost 3 bases and J 3 bases, leaving 9 bases between the germline ends. Germline CDR1 is SGHRS and CDR2 is YFSETQ. The CDR3 is 14 amino acids.

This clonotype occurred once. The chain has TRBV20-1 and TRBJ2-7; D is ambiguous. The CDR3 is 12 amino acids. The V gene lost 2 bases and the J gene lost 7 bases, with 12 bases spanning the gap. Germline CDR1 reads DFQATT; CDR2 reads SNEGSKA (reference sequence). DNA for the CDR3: TGCAGTGCTAGAAATGCTATCCGGGAGCAGTACTTC. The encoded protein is CSARNAIREQYF.

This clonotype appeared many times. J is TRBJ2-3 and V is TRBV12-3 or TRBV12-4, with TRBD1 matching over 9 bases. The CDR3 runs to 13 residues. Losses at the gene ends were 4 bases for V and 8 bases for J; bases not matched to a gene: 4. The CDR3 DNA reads TGTGCCAGCAGTTCCGGGACAGGGACTACGCAGTATTTT. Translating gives CASSSGTGTTQYF.